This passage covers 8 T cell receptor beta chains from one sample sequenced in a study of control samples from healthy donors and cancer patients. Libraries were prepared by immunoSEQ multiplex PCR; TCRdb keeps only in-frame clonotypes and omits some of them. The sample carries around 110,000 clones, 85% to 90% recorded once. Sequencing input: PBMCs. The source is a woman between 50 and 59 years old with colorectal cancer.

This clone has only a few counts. Here the CDR3 DNA reads TGTGCCATCAGTGGGGTCGGGTGGTCCTACAATGAGCAGTTCTTC. Amino acids: CAISGVGWSYNEQFF. J is TRBJ2-1 and V is TRBV10-3; no definite D call. The CDR3 is 15 residues long. Looked up from germline, CDR1 is ENHRY and CDR2 is SYGVKD. V lost 4 bases and J 1 base, leaving 11 bases between the germline ends.

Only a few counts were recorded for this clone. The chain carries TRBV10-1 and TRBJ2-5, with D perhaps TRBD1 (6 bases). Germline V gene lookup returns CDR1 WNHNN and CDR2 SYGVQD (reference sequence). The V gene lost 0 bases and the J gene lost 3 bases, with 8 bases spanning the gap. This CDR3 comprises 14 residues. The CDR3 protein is CASSESKGEETQYF. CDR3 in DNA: TGCGCCAGCAGTGAGTCTAAGGGGGAAGAGACCCAGTACTTC.

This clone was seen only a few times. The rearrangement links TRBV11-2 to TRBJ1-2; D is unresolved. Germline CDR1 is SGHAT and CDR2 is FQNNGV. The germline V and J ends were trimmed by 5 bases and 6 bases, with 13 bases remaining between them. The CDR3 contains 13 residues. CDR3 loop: CASSREFTDGYTF. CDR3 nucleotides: TGTGCCAGCAGCCGAGAATTCACGGATGGCTACACCTTC.

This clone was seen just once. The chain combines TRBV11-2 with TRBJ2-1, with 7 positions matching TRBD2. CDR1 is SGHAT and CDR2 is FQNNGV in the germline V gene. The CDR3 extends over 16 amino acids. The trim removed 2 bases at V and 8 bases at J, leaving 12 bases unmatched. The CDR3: CASSLMSGGGSDEQFF. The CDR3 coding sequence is TGTGCCAGCAGCTTAATGTCTGGAGGCGGGAGTGATGAGCAGTTCTTC. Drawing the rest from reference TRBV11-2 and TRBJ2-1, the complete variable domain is EAGVAQSPRYKIIEKRQSVAFWCNPISGHATLYWYQQILGQGPKLLIQFQNNGVVDDSQLPKDRFSAERLKGVDSTLKIQPAKLEDSAVYLCASSLMSGGGSDEQFFGPGTRLTVL.

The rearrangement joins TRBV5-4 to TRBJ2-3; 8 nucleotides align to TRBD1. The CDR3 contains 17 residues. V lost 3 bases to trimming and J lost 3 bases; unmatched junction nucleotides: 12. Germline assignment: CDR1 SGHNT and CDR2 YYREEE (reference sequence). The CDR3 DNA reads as TGTGCCAGCAGCTCGCCGGGGCAGGGGGCGTTGACAGATACGCAGTATTTT. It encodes CASSSPGQGALTDTQYF.

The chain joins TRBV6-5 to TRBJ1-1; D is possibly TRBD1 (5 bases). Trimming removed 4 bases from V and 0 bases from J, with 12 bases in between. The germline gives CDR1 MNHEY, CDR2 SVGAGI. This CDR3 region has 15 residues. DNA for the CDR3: TGTGCCAGCAGTTCGCGACAGAGCCTGAACACTGAAGCTTTCTTT. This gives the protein CASSSRQSLNTEAFF.

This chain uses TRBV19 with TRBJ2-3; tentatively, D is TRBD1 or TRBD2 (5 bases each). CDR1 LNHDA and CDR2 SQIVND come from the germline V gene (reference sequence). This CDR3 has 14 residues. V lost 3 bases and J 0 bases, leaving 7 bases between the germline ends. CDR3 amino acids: CASSMRDSTDTQYF. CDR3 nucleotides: TGTGCCAGTAGTATGAGGGACAGCACAGATACGCAGTATTTT.

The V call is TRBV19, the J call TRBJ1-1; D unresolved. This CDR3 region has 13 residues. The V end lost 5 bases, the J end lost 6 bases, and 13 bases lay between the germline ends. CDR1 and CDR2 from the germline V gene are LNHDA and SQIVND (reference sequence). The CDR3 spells CASSRAFWAEAFF. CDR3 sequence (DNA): TGTGCCAGTAGTCGGGCCTTCTGGGCTGAAGCTTTCTTT.